The 21 T cell receptor beta chains reported below all come from one sample, sequenced in a study of T cell responses to AZD1222 COVID-19 vaccine. The data were produced by immunoSEQ multiplex PCR, yet TCRdb's version contains in-frame clones alone and is incomplete. The sample has 140,000 or so clones, more than 80% seen once; the top ten hold 7.5% to 9.5%. The specimen comprised peripheral blood, sampled 28 days after the second dose of the MenACWY control vaccine. These TCRs come from an adult who received the MenACWY meningococcal vaccine as a control.

The chain joins TRBV6-5 to TRBJ1-5; D gene uncertain. V shed 7 bases and J shed 0 bases, with 10 bases lying between them. The length of the CDR3 is 14 residues. In germline, CDR1 is MNHEY, CDR2 SVGAGI. DNA of the CDR3: TGTGCCAGCACCGGGGATTATAGCAATCAGCCCCAGCATTTT. This encodes CASTGDYSNQPQHF.

This clone was seen only a few times. This rearrangement joins TRBV19 to TRBJ1-1; TRBD1 matches 7 bases. This CDR3 contains 12 residues. CDR1 is LNHDA, CDR2 SQIVND, per germline (reference sequence). V shed 1 base, J shed 7 bases, and the junction held 0 bases outside the gene matches. The CDR3 DNA follows: TGTGCCAGTAGTATAGCAGGGGGTGAAGCTTTCTTT. Translated, it gives CASSIAGGEAFF.

The chain links TRBV18 to TRBJ2-6; TRBD2 aligns across 11 bases. CDR3 length: 22 amino acids. From germline, CDR1 is KGHSH and CDR2 LQKENI. The V segment lost 2 bases and the J segment 4 bases; nucleotides outside the gene matches: 19. CDR3 nucleotides: TGTGCCAGCTCACCAGTGGTCCTAGCGGGGGGCCTTCTGGGTTCCGGGGCCAACGTCCTGACTTTC. This codes for CASSPVVLAGGLLGSGANVLTF.

V is TRBV27 and J is TRBJ2-2; D may be TRBD1 (6 bases). The CDR3 is made up of 17 amino acids. Germline V gene lookup returns CDR1 MNHEY and CDR2 SMNVEV (reference sequence). The germline V and J ends were trimmed by 5 bases and 3 bases, with 19 bases remaining between them. The CDR3 DNA follows: TGTGCCAGCAGTACCCTCGGTGGGGGCCTGTACACCGGGGAGCTGTTTTTT. Translation gives CASSTLGGGLYTGELFF.

This chain links TRBV27 with TRBJ2-7, with 11 positions matching TRBD2. With 5 bases clipped from V and 5 bases from J, the junction kept 11 bases outside the gene matches. The CDR3 has 16 amino acids. Germline V lookup: CDR1 MNHEY, CDR2 SMNVEV (reference sequence). CDR3 nucleotide sequence: TGTGCCAGCAGTCCCCCGCGACTAGCGGGACCCCACGAGCAGTACTTC. It yields the protein CASSPPRLAGPHEQYF.

The chain combines TRBV4-2 with TRBJ1-3, with 7 bases fitting TRBD1. The junction had 8 bases not matched to a gene; V was cut back by 2 bases and J by 7 bases. The germline V gene encodes CDR1 LGHNA and CDR2 YNFKEQ. The CDR3 length is 15 residues. The CDR3 coding sequence is TGTGCCAGCAGCCAAAGGGCCGGGACAGACAACACCATATATTTT. This translates into CASSQRAGTDNTIYF.

The chain links TRBV13 to TRBJ2-1, with D maybe TRBD1 (6 bases). V was cut by 6 bases and J by 8 bases, with 11 bases left in between. Germline CDR1 and CDR2: PRHDT and FYEKMQ (reference sequence). The CDR3 is 12 residues long. The CDR3: CASRLQGHEQFF. CDR3 nucleotides: TGTGCCAGCAGGCTGCAGGGGCATGAGCAGTTCTTC. Based on the CDR3 plus reference TRBV13 and TRBJ2-1, the full variable domain is AAGVIQSPRHLIKEKRETATLKCYPIPRHDTVYWYQQGPGQDPQFLISFYEKMQSDKGSIPDRFSAQQFSDYHSELNMSSLELGDSALYFCASRLQGHEQFFGPGTRLTVL.

The rearrangement links TRBV29-1 to TRBJ1-2; 8 positions agree with TRBD1. V shed 6 bases, J shed 6 bases, and the junction held 12 bases outside the gene matches. This CDR3 is built from 14 residues. Germline assignment: CDR1 SQVTM and CDR2 ANQGSEA. The CDR3 reads CSVHLAGGVNGYTF. The CDR3 DNA is TGCAGCGTCCATTTGGCAGGGGGCGTTAATGGCTACACCTTC.

The rearrangement links TRBV5-1 to TRBJ2-3; 11 positions agree with TRBD2. The CDR3 sequence is 16 residues long. Germline CDR1 SGHRS, CDR2 YFSETQ. J was trimmed by 0 bases and V by 4 bases; bases with no gene match: 4. The chain's CDR3 is CASSVGTSGSTDTQYF. CDR3 nucleotide sequence: TGCGCCAGCAGCGTTGGGACTAGCGGTAGCACAGATACGCAGTATTTT.

V is TRBV19 and J is TRBJ1-2; 9 bases fit TRBD1. There are 15 residues in the CDR3. Trimming removed 7 bases from V and 3 bases from J; junction bases left unmatched: 9. Per the germline V gene, CDR1 is LNHDA and CDR2 is SQIVND (reference sequence). In DNA form, the CDR3 reads TGTGCCAGTAAGGGTCGGGACAGGGCCTACTATGGCTACACCTTC. Its translation is CASKGRDRAYYGYTF. Full variable domain (rest looked up from reference TRBV19 and TRBJ1-2): DGGITQSPKYLFRKEGQNVTLSCEQNLNHDAMYWYRQDPGQGLRLIYYSQIVNDFQKGDIAEGYSVSREKKESFPLTVTSAQKNPTAFYLCASKGRDRAYYGYTFGSGTRLTVV.

V is TRBV3-1 (or the pseudogene TRBV3-2) and J is TRBJ1-3; D is unclear. Trimming left V 3 bases short and J 6 bases short, with 12 bases between. The CDR3 spans 14 residues. Germline V gives CDR1 LGHDT, CDR2 YNNKEL (reference sequence). The CDR3 DNA reads as TGTGCCAGCAGCCACGGGGTTTCGGAAAACACCATATATTTT. This codes for CASSHGVSENTIYF.

The DNA for the CDR3 is TGTGCCAGCAGCTTAGAGGCGGGTGGGGGCGATGAGCAGTTCTTC. It codes for CASSLEAGGGDEQFF. The rearrangement uses TRBV11-2 and TRBJ2-1, with a tentative D call TRBD1 (6 bases). Trimming pared 0 bases from V and 8 bases from J, leaving 14 bases between. Germline lookup yields CDR1 SGHAT and CDR2 FQNNGV. CDR3 length: 15 amino acids.

The chain links TRBV19 to TRBJ2-1; either TRBD1 or TRBD2 may supply D (5 bases each). In germline, CDR1 is LNHDA, CDR2 SQIVND (reference sequence). This CDR3 has 13 residues. Trimming removed 7 bases from V and 9 bases from J, with 16 bases in between. CDR3 DNA sequence: TGTGCCAGTAACCACCGCAAGGGGACTGAGCAGTTCTTC. This sequence encodes CASNHRKGTEQFF.

The V gene is TRBV5-4, the J gene TRBJ1-2; D call uncertain. The CDR3 has 13 amino acids. Deletions cut 0 bases from V and 8 bases from J, with 11 bases between. Looked up from germline, CDR1 is SGHNT and CDR2 is YYREEE (reference sequence). Written as DNA, the CDR3 is TGTGCCAGCAGCTTGGATCGGGGTGGGGGCTACACCTTC. Its protein is CASSLDRGGGYTF. The full variable domain, with the rest looked up from reference TRBV5-4 and TRBJ1-2, is ETGVTQSPTHLIKTRGQQVTLRCSSQSGHNTVSWYQQALGQGPQFIFQYYREEENGRGNFPPRFSGLQFPNYSSELNVNALELDDSALYLCASSLDRGGGYTFGSGTRLTVV.

The rearrangement joins TRBV28 to TRBJ2-3; 10 bases agree with TRBD2. The trim removed 2 bases at V and 2 bases at J, leaving 10 bases unmatched. The V gene's germline CDR1 is MDHEN and CDR2 SYDVKM. The CDR3 consists of 18 residues. The CDR3 DNA reads as TGTGCCAGCAGTTTACCAGCATTAGCGGGGGGATACACAGATACGCAGTATTTT. Protein product: CASSLPALAGGYTDTQYF. Filled out from reference TRBV28 and TRBJ2-3, the complete variable domain reads DVKVTQSSRYLVKRTGEKVFLECVQDMDHENMFWYRQDPGLGLRLIYFSYDVKMKEKGDIPEGYSVSREKKERFSLILESASTNQTSMYLCASSLPALAGGYTDTQYFGPGTRLTVL.

J is TRBJ2-1 and V is TRBV9; 8 bases line up with TRBD2. The CDR3 has 19 residues. Germline assignment: CDR1 SGDLS and CDR2 YYNGEE. The trim removed 2 bases at V and 4 bases at J, leaving 17 bases unmatched. The CDR3 protein is CASSVDLGRPGLGYNEQFF. DNA of the CDR3: TGTGCCAGCAGCGTTGATTTAGGTAGACCGGGACTAGGATACAATGAGCAGTTCTTC.

The chain combines TRBV9 with TRBJ2-5, with 7 bases that match TRBD2. The CDR3 length is 15 residues. J was trimmed by 5 bases and V by 0 bases; bases with no gene match: 7. Looked up from germline, CDR1 is SGDLS and CDR2 is YYNGEE. The DNA for the CDR3 is TGTGCCAGCAGCGTAGACGCACTAGCGTCTGAGACCCAGTACTTC. Translated: CASSVDALASETQYF.

This clone appeared a few times. The V and J genes are TRBV6-2 or TRBV6-3 and TRBJ2-7, with no clear D. V was trimmed by 2 bases and J by 3 bases, leaving 11 bases between them. Germline V gene sequence: CDR1 MNHEY, CDR2 SVGEGT. The CDR3 contains 14 residues. In DNA form, the CDR3 reads TGTGCCAGCAGTTACACTACTTGGGGCTACGAGCAGTACTTC. Translated: CASSYTTWGYEQYF.

The chain uses TRBV29-1 and TRBJ2-1; 11 bases align to TRBD2. CDR1 SQVTM and CDR2 ANQGSEA come from the germline V gene. The length of the CDR3 is 16 residues. After removal of 5 bases from V and 5 bases from J, the junction contained 11 bases not matched to a gene. CDR3 coding DNA: TGCAGCGTTTTGCCTGTCGGGACTAGCGGAAACAATGAGCAGTTCTTC. Its protein is CSVLPVGTSGNNEQFF.

The V gene is TRBV9, the J gene TRBJ2-1; 12 nucleotides agree with TRBD2. CDR1 and CDR2 (germline): SGDLS, YYNGEE. This CDR3 has 16 residues. V was pared by 4 bases and J by 6 bases, with 8 bases of the junction left unmatched. CDR3 sequence (DNA): TGTGCCAGCAGCACACCTCTAGCGGGAGGGCCCAATGAGCAGTTCTTC. This gives the protein CASSTPLAGGPNEQFF.

This clone was recorded only once. This chain links TRBV27 with TRBJ2-7, with D possibly being TRBD2 (5 bases). The germline V gene has CDR1 MNHEY and CDR2 SMNVEV (reference sequence). This CDR3 has 14 residues. The V gene lost 8 bases and the J gene lost 2 bases, with 16 bases spanning the gap. In nucleotides, the CDR3 is TGTGCCAGCGGTCCTTACCAGACTACCTACGAGCAGTACTTC. Its protein is CASGPYQTTYEQYF.